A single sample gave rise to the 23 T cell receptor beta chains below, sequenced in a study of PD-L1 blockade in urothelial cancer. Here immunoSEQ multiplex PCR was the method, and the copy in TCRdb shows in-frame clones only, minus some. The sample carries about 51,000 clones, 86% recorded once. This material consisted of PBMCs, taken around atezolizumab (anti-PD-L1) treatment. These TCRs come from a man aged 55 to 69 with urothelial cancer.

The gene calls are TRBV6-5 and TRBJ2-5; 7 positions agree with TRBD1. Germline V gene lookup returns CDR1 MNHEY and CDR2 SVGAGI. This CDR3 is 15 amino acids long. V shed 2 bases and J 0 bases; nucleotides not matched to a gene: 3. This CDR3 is CASSYQDRNQETQYF. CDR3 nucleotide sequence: TGTGCCAGCAGTTACCAGGACAGGAACCAAGAGACCCAGTACTTC.

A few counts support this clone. The CDR3 region is CASRTGRDRINEQFF. The CDR3 DNA is TGTGCCAGCAGAACCGGGAGGGACCGCATCAATGAGCAGTTCTTC. V usage is TRBV5-4 and J usage is TRBJ2-1, with 8 bases lining up with TRBD2. J gave up 6 bases and V 5 bases, and 10 bases lay outside the gene matches. Germline assignment: CDR1 SGHNT and CDR2 YYREEE (reference sequence). CDR3 length: 15 residues.

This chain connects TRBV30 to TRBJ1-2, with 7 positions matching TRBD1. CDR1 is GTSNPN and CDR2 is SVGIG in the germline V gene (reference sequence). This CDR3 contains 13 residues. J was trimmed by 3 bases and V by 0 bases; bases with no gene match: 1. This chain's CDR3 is CAWSVGTDYGYTF. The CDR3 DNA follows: TGTGCCTGGAGTGTGGGGACAGACTATGGCTACACCTTC. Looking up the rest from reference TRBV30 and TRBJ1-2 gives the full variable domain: SQTIHQWPATLVQPVGSPLSLECTVEGTSNPNLYWYRQAAGRGLQLLFYSVGIGQISSEVPQNLSASRPQDRQFILSSKKLLLSDSGFYLCAWSVGTDYGYTFGSGTRLTVV.

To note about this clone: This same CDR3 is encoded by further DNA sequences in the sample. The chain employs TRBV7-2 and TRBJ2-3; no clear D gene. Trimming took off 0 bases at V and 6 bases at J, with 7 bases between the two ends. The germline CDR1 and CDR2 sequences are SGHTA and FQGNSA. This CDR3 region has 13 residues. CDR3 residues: CASSLAGADTQYF. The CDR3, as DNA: TGTGCCAGCAGCTTAGCGGGCGCCGATACGCAGTATTTT. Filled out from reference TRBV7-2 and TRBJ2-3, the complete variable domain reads GAGVSQSPSNKVTEKGKDVELRCDPISGHTALYWYRQSLGQGLEFLIYFQGNSAPDKSGLPSDRFSAERTGGSVSTLTIQRTQQEDSAVYLCASSLAGADTQYFGPGTRLTVL.

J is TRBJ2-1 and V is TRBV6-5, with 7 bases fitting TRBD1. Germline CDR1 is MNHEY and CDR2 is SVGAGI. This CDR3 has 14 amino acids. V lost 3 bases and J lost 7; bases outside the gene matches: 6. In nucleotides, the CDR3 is TGTGCCAGCAGTTATACCGGGACAGTTAATGAGCAGTTCTTC. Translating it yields CASSYTGTVNEQFF.

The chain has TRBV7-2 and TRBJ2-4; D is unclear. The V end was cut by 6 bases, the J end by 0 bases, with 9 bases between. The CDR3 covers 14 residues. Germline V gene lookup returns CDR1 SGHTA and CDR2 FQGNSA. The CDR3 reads CASSYDSAKNIQYF. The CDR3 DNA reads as TGTGCCAGCAGTTATGACTCAGCCAAAAACATTCAGTACTTC.

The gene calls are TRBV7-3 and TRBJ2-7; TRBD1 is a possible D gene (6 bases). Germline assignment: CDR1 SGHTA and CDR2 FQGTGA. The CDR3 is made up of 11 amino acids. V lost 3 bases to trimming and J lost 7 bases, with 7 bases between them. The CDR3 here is CASSLRGEQYF. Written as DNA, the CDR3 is TGTGCCAGCAGCTTGAGGGGGGAGCAGTACTTC.

The CDR3 sequence: CASSLSHRTWFGGYTF. In DNA form, the CDR3 reads TGTGCCAGCAGTTTATCCCACAGGACATGGTTCGGTGGCTACACCTTC. This sequence joins TRBV27 and TRBJ1-2; TRBD1 might be the D (5 bases). CDR3 size: 16 residues. Between the trimmed V and J ends, which lost 0 bases and 7 bases, there was a span of 18 bases. The germline CDR1 and CDR2 sequences are MNHEY and SMNVEV (reference sequence).

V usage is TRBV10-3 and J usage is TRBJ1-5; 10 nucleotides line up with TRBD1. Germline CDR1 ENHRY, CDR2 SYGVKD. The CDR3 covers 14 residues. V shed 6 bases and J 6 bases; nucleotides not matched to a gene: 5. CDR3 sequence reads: CAIRGDRGGQPQHF. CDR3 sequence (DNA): TGTGCCATCAGGGGGGACAGGGGCGGTCAGCCCCAGCATTTT.

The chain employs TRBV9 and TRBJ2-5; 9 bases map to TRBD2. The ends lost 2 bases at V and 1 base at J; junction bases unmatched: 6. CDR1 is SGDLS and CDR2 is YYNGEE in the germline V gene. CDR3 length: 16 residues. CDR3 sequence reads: CASSVSSGRTQETQYF. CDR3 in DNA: TGTGCCAGCAGCGTTAGTAGCGGGAGAACCCAAGAGACCCAGTACTTC. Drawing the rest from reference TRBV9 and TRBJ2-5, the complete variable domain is DSGVTQTPKHLITATGQRVTLRCSPRSGDLSVYWYQQSLDQGLQFLIQYYNGEERAKGNILERFSAQQFPDLHSELNLSSLELGDSALYFCASSVSSGRTQETQYFGPGTRLLVL.

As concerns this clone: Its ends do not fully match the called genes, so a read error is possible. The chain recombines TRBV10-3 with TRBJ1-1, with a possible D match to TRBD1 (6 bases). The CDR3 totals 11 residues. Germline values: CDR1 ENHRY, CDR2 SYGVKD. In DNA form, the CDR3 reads TGTGCCATCAGTGAGGGGGGCCCTCGTGACTTT. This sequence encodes CAISEGGPRDF.

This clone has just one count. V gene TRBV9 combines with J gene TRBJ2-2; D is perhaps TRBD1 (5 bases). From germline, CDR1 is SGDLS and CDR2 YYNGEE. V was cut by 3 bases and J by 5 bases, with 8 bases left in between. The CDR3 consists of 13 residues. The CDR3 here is CASSEQGTGELFF. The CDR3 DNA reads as TGTGCCAGCAGCGAGCAGGGTACCGGGGAGCTGTTTTTT.

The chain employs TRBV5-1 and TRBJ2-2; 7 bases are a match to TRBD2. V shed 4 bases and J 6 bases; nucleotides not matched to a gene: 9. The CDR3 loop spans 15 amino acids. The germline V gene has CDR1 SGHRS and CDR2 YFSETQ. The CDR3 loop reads CASSPPGRGAGELFF. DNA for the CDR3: TGCGCCAGCAGCCCGCCGGGGAGGGGCGCCGGGGAGCTGTTTTTT.

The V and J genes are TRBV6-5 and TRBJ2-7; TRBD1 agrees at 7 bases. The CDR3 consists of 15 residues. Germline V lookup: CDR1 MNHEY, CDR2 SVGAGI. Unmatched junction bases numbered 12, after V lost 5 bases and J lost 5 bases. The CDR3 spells CASSLDQTGSNEQYF. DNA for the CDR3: TGTGCCAGCAGTCTTGACCAGACAGGGTCGAACGAGCAGTACTTC.

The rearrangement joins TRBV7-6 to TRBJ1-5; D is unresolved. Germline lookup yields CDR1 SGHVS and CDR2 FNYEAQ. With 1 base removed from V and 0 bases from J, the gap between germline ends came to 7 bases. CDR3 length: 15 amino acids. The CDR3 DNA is TGTGCCAGCAGCTTAGGTCCCTATAGCAATCAGCCCCAGCATTTT. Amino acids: CASSLGPYSNQPQHF.

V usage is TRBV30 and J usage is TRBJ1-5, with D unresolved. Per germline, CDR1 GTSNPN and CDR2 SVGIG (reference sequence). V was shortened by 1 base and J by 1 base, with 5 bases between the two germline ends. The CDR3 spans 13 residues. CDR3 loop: CAWSEASNQPQHF. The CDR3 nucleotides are TGTGCCTGGAGTGAAGCGAGCAATCAGCCCCAGCATTTT.

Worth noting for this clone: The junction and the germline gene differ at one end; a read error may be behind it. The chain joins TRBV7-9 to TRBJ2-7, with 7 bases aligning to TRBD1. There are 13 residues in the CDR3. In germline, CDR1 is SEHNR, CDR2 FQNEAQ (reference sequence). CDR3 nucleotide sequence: TGTGCCAGCAGCCCCACCGGGTGGACAGGAGGAATCTTC. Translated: CASSPTGWTGGIF. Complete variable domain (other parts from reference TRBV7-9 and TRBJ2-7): DTGVSQNPRHKITKRGQNVTFRCDPISEHNRLYWYRQTLGQGPEFLTYFQNEAQLEKSRLLSDRFSAERPKGSFSTLEIQRTEQGDSAMYLCASSPTGWTGGIFGPGTRLTVT.

CDR3 sequence: CASSSALTGDMNTEAFF. The CDR3 DNA reads as TGCGCCAGCAGTTCTGCTCTGACAGGGGACATGAACACTGAAGCTTTCTTT. The chain joins TRBV5-1 to TRBJ1-1, with 8 bases that match TRBD1. J lost 0 bases, V lost 5 bases, and 12 bases had no gene match. This CDR3 is 17 amino acids long. Germline CDR1 is SGHRS and CDR2 is YFSETQ.

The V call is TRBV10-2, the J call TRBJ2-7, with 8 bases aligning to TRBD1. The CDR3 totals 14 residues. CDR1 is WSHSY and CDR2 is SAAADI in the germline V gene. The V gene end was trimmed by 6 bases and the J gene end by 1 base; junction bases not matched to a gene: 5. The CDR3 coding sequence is TGCGCCAGCAGAGACAGGGGACCTTCCTACGAGCAGTACTTC. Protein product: CASRDRGPSYEQYF.

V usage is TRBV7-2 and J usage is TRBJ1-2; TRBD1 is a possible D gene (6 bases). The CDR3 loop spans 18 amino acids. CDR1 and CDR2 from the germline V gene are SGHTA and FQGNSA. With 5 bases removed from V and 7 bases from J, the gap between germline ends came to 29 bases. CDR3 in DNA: TGTGCCAGCAGCCGCCCCCCCGCGCAGGCCCCGGGGGGCGGTGGCTACACCTTC. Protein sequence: CASSRPPAQAPGGGGYTF.

Written as DNA, the CDR3 is TGCAGCGGGCTTAGCGGGGGGGCAGGCGAGCAGTACTTC. Translation gives CSGLSGGAGEQYF. The J gene is TRBJ2-7, the V gene TRBV29-1; TRBD2 aligns across 11 bases. The CDR3 consists of 13 residues. From germline, CDR1 is SQVTM and CDR2 ANQGSEA. The J segment lost 6 bases and the V segment lost 7 bases, leaving 8 bases of the junction unmatched.

As DNA, the CDR3 is TGCGCCAGCAGCCAAGATCCTACAGGGGGCGGTAATGAAAAACTGTTTTTT. Residues: CASSQDPTGGGNEKLFF. The genes are TRBV4-3 and TRBJ1-4; 9 nucleotides align to TRBD1. Per germline, CDR1 LGHNA and CDR2 YSLEER. This CDR3 is 17 amino acids long. With 0 bases clipped from V and 4 bases from J, the junction kept 6 bases outside the gene matches.

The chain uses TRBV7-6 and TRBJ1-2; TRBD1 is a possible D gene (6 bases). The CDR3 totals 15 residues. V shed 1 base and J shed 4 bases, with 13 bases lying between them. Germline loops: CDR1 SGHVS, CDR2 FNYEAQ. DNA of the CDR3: TGTGCCAGCAGCTTAGGTCGCAGGGGAGTCTATGGCTACACCTTC. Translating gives CASSLGRRGVYGYTF.